This T cell receptor beta chain was recovered during a study of Graves' ophthalmopathy and Graves' hyperthyroidism. Amplifying from RNA transcripts, the study obtained TCR beta CDR3 regions. Scientists carried out first-round RT-PCR using HTBI primers and then a second-round multiplex PCR. TCRdb analysed the multiplex PCR reads with MiXCR anew, one entry per CDR3 protein. The data hold 300,000 to 400,000 distinct CDR3 sequences, with under 20% observed a single time. This clonotype was detected ten times or more. Trimming pared 7 bases from V and 8 bases from J, leaving 12 bases between. Looked up from germline, CDR1 is MNHEY and CDR2 is SVGEGT. The CDR3 length is 13 residues.

The chain joins TRBV6-2 or TRBV6-3 to TRBJ1-6; unclear D gene. Sequencing was carried out using peripheral blood. This sequence was found in an adult man with Graves' ophthalmopathy. This CDR3 reads CASTRGADSPLHF. CDR3 nucleotides: TGTGCCAGCACTCGGGGTGCGGATTCACCCCTCCACTTT.